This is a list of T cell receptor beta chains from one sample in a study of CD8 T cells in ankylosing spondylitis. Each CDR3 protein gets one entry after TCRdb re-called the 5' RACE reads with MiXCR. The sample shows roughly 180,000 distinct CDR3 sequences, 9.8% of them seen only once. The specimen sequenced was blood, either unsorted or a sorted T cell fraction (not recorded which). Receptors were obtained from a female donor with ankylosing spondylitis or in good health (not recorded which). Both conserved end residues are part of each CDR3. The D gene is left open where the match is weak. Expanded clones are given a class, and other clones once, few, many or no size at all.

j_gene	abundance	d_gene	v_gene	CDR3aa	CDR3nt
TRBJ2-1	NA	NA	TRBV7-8	CASSGRVNEQFF	TGTGCCAGCAGCGGCAGGGTGAATGAGCAGTTCTTC
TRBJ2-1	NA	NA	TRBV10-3	CAISVALERTYNEQFF	TGTGCCATCAGTGTGGCCCTGGAGCGAACCTACAATGAGCAGTTCTTC
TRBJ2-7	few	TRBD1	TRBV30	CAWSTETGGGLGSYEQYF	TGTGCCTGGAGTACGGAGACAGGGGGCGGTTTGGGGTCCTACGAGCAGTACTTC
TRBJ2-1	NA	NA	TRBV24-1	CATSDPRGWQQFF	TGTGCCACCAGTGATCCTAGGGGGTGGCAGCAGTTCTTC
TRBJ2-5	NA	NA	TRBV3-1	CASSIRGATQQETQYF	TGTGCCAGCAGCATCAGGGGGGCCACCCAACAAGAGACCCAGTACTTC
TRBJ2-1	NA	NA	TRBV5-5	CASIPVAGNEQFF	TGTGCCAGCATTCCGGTTGCGGGCAATGAGCAGTTCTTC
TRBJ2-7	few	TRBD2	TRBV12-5	CASGLVLETSGRGLYEQYF	TGTGCTAGTGGTTTGGTATTGGAGACTAGCGGGAGAGGGCTCTACGAGCAGTACTTC
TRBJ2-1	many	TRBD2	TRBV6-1	CASSQTSDSYNEQFF	TGTGCCAGCAGTCAAACTAGCGATTCCTACAATGAGCAGTTCTTC
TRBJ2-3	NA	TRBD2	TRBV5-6	CASSGLLAGVSDTQYF	TGTGCCAGCAGCGGACTACTAGCGGGAGTTTCAGATACGCAGTATTTT
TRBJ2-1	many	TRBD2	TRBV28	CASSESGKDEQFF	TGTGCCAGCAGTGAAAGCGGGAAGGATGAGCAGTTCTTC
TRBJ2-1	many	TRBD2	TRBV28	CATSGLAGWDEQFF	TGTGCCACGTCAGGACTAGCGGGTTGGGATGAGCAGTTCTTC
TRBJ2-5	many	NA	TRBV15	CATSRTVGIAKTQYF	TGTGCCACCAGCAGGACAGTGGGTATAGCGAAGACCCAGTACTTC
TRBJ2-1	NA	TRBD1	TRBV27	CASSLFGDSSNEQFF	TGTGCCAGCAGTTTATTTGGGGACAGTAGCAATGAGCAGTTCTTC
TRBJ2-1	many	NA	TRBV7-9	CASSLSAGDEQFF	TGTGCCAGCAGCCTCTCGGCAGGCGACGAGCAGTTCTTC
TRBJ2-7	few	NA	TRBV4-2	CASSQSGGSYEQYF	TGTGCCAGCAGCCAGTCCGGAGGGTCCTACGAGCAGTACTTC
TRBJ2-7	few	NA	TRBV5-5	CASSLLATYEQYF	TGTGCCAGCAGCTTGCTGGCAACCTACGAGCAGTACTTC
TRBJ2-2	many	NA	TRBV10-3	CAISVVTATSTNTGELFF	TGTGCCATCAGTGTGGTAACGGCGACCAGCACAAACACCGGGGAGCTGTTTTTT
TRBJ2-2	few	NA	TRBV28	CASEGAAGSGELFF	TGTGCCAGCGAGGGAGCGGCAGGGTCCGGGGAGCTGTTTTTT
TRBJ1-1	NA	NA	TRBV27	CASSLFQGSSEAFF	TGTGCCAGCAGTTTATTTCAGGGCTCCTCTGAAGCTTTCTTT
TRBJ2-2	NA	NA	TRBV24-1	CATSDPRGIGSEELFF	TGTGCCACCAGTGATCCACGGGGGATCGGATCGGAGGAGCTGTTTTTT
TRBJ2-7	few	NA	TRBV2	CASGSRSVYEQYF	TGTGCCAGCGGATCCAGGTCGGTTTACGAGCAGTACTTC
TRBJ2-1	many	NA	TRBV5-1	CASSHDNEQFF	TGCGCCAGCTCCCACGACAATGAGCAGTTCTTC
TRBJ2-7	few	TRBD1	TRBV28	CASSPRDRDHEQYF	TGTGCCAGCAGTCCCCGGGACAGGGACCACGAGCAGTACTTC
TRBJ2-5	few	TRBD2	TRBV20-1	CSAGTSGAQETQYF	TGCAGTGCGGGGACTAGCGGGGCCCAAGAGACCCAGTACTTC
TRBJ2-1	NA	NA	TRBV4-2	CASSQVSVARYNEQFF	TGTGCCAGCAGCCAAGTTTCGGTAGCGAGGTACAATGAGCAGTTCTTC
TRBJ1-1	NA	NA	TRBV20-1	CSVLRAVLGNTEAFF	TGCAGTGTTCTTAGGGCCGTCCTAGGGAACACTGAAGCTTTCTTT
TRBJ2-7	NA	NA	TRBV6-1	CASSPLGSAYEQYF	TGTGCCAGCAGCCCACTAGGTTCGGCCTACGAGCAGTACTTC
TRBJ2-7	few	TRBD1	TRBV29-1	CSVGRTGTYEQYF	TGCAGCGTTGGGCGGACAGGGACCTACGAGCAGTACTTC
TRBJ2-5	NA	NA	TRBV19	CASSIGTAQETQYF	TGTGCCAGTAGTATAGGGACCGCACAAGAGACCCAGTACTTC
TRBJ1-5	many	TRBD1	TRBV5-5	CASSGTGAKGQPQHF	TGTGCCAGCAGCGGCACAGGGGCAAAGGGTCAGCCCCAGCATTTT
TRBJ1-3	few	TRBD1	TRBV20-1	CSATGTGPSGNTIYF	TGCAGTGCTACCGGGACAGGTCCCTCTGGAAACACCATATATTTT
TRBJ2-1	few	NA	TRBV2	CASNADNEQFF	TGTGCCAGCAACGCGGACAATGAGCAGTTCTTC
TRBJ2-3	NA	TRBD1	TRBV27	CASSQTGQGDDTQYF	TGTGCCAGCAGCCAAACTGGGCAGGGGGATGATACGCAGTATTTT
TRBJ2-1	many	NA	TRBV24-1	CATSDFGTPLFF	TGTGCCACCAGTGACTTCGGGACCCCACTGTTCTTC
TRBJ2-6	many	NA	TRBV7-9	CASSPEGGANVLTF	TGTGCCAGCAGCCCAGAAGGTGGGGCCAACGTCCTGACTTTC
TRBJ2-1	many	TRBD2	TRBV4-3	CASSQDRAGDWNEQFF	TGCGCCAGCAGCCAAGATCGAGCGGGAGATTGGAATGAGCAGTTCTTC
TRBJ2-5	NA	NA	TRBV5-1	CASSLRRQERGETQYF	TGCGCCAGCAGCTTGAGGAGGCAGGAACGTGGGGAGACCCAGTACTTC
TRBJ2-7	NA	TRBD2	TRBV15	CATSSRGGAEQYF	TGTGCCACCAGCAGCCGGGGGGGGGCCGAGCAGTACTTC